This T cell receptor beta chain was sequenced in a study of T cells in Graves' hyperthyroidism and ophthalmopathy. Study information: Prior to any treatment, at the point of initial diagnosis, peripheral blood was collected.

Using RNA transcripts as the source, TCR beta CDR3 regions were amplified. The TCR CDR3 first-round RT-PCR relied on the HTBI primer set. TCRdb called the multiplex PCR reads again in MiXCR, with one record for every CDR3 protein. The sample lists 300,000 or so distinct CDR3 sequences, 20% to 25% occurring once. Graves' hyperthyroidism without ophthalmopathy progression within 18 months was termed stable. This clonotype was counted ten times or more. CDR3 size: 15 residues. Trimming left V 3 bases short and J 6 bases short, with 15 bases between. What was sequenced was blood. V and J are TRBV12-3 or TRBV12-4 and TRBJ1-5, with a tentative D call TRBD1 (6 bases). This sequence was found in a woman aged 45-65 years with Graves' hyperthyroidism. The CDR3 is CASSFGGAMVQPQHF. As DNA, the CDR3 is TGTGCCAGCAGTTTCGGGGGGGCGATGGTTCAGCCCCAGCATTTT.